This T cell receptor beta chain was obtained from a study of breast tumors, draining lymph nodes, adjacent tissues. The germline CDR1 and CDR2 sequences are KGHDR and SFDVKD. This CDR3 contains 13 residues. Losses at the gene ends were 6 bases for V and 8 bases for J; bases not matched to a gene: 8. Each CDR3 protein gets one entry after TCRdb re-called the multiplex PCR reads with MiXCR. The data contain approximately 250,000 distinct CDR3 sequences, around 35% of them singletons. Broader study findings: Data fit most tumor T cells coming from lymph node, expanding in tumor.

The table lists this clonotype with many counts. Its antigen is not identified. Breast cancer patients provided tissue from their axillary draining lymph nodes. The sample consisted of axillary lymph node tissue. This TCR derives from a female donor with breast cancer. Some clones in this sample may be carry-over from other donors' samples. V and J are TRBV24-1 and TRBJ1-2; TRBD1 aligns across 7 bases. In nucleotides, the CDR3 is TGTGCCACCAGTTTTTCAGGGGGAAGCGGCTACACCTTC. Translation gives CATSFSGGSGYTF.